These 20 T cell receptor beta chains originate from one sample sequenced in a study of Ad26.COV2.S vaccination and SARS-CoV-2 variants. The sample's treatment: roughly 19 received Ad26.COV2.S at low or high dose, single or two shots; five or six received placebo; per-sample allocation not given. Specimen acquisition occurred on day 63 following the initial vaccine or placebo injection. The method was immunoSEQ multiplex PCR; TCRdb's version includes in-frame clones alone and lacks a portion of them. The sample has approximately 500,000 clones, around 88% seen once. The starting material was peripheral blood, obtained in a trial of Ad26.COV2.S vaccine versus placebo. These receptors all stem from a person aged 18 to 65 who received the Ad26.COV2.S COVID-19 vaccine or a placebo.

The chain uses TRBV2 and TRBJ1-5, with 7 bases identical to TRBD1. The J segment lost 3 bases and the V segment lost 4 bases, leaving 6 bases of the junction unmatched. This CDR3 has 15 amino acids. CDR1 SNHLY and CDR2 FYNNEI come from the germline V gene. CDR3 amino acids: CASSGGTASNQPQHF. CDR3 DNA sequence: TGTGCCAGCAGTGGAGGGACAGCTTCCAATCAGCCCCAGCATTTT.

The rearrangement uses TRBV2 and TRBJ2-7, with unresolved D. V shed 7 bases and J shed 3 bases, with 13 bases lying between them. Germline V gene data show CDR1 as SNHLY and CDR2 as FYNNEI. The CDR3 consists of 13 residues. CDR3 in amino acids: CASTETWGYEQYF. CDR3 nucleotides: TGTGCCAGCACAGAGACCTGGGGCTACGAGCAGTACTTC.

V usage is TRBV4-2 and J usage is TRBJ2-2, with D possibly called TRBD1 or TRBD2 (5 bases each). In germline, CDR1 is LGHNA, CDR2 YNFKEQ. This CDR3 is built from 17 residues. V lost 1 base and J 3 bases, leaving 15 bases between the germline ends. Written as DNA, the CDR3 is TGTGCCAGCAGCCAAGGGGGGTCCTCGCGGGACACCGGGGAGCTGTTTTTT. It yields the protein CASSQGGSSRDTGELFF.

This chain links TRBV30 with TRBJ2-2, with 9 bases matching TRBD1. CDR3 size: 15 residues. J lost 0 bases, V lost 7 bases, and 6 bases had no gene match. Germline values: CDR1 GTSNPN, CDR2 SVGIG (reference sequence). The CDR3, as DNA: TGTGCCTCCCCGACAGGGGGGGCGAACACCGGGGAGCTGTTTTTT. This translates into CASPTGGANTGELFF.

Regarding this clone: Other DNA variants within this sample encode the same CDR3. J is TRBJ2-1 and V is TRBV27; 10 nucleotides line up with TRBD1. This CDR3 is built from 15 residues. CDR1 and CDR2 (germline): MNHEY, SMNVEV (reference sequence). The junction had 5 bases not matched to a gene; V was cut back by 5 bases and J by 4 bases. CDR3 DNA: TGTGCCAGCAGTCCCGGGACAGGGGTTTACAATGAGCAGTTCTTC. As protein: CASSPGTGVYNEQFF.

The J gene is TRBJ2-3, the V gene TRBV11-3, with 7 bases aligning to TRBD2. Germline CDR1 and CDR2: SGHNT and YENEEA. The CDR3 runs to 16 residues. V lost 5 bases and J lost 0; bases outside the gene matches: 8. CDR3 nucleotides: TGTGCCAGCAGCAACTTAGCGGGCCCTAGCACAGATACGCAGTATTTT. It is translated as CASSNLAGPSTDTQYF.

Comments on this clone: Within the sample, other DNA sequences also encode this same CDR3. This chain joins TRBV28 and TRBJ1-4; TRBD1 is a possible D gene (6 bases). Trimming pared 7 bases from V and 7 bases from J, leaving 13 bases between. Germline CDR1 is MDHEN and CDR2 is SYDVKM. The CDR3 is 13 amino acids. The DNA of the CDR3 is TGTGCCAGCATAGGGGGGGGAGGTGAAAAACTGTTTTTT. It specifies CASIGGGGEKLFF.

This clone was seen once. The chain joins TRBV28 to TRBJ2-3; D not resolved. The V gene's germline CDR1 is MDHEN and CDR2 SYDVKM. V lost 7 bases and J 0 bases, leaving 17 bases between the germline ends. CDR3 length: 16 residues. The CDR3 bases are TGTGCCAGCACGCCCGGACGCACAAAGAGCACAGATACGCAGTATTTT. Amino acid sequence: CASTPGRTKSTDTQYF.

The J gene is TRBJ1-2, the V gene TRBV30; a weak D match, TRBD1 (6 bases). The CDR3 sequence is 14 residues long. The germline V and J ends were trimmed by 5 bases and 0 bases, with 13 bases remaining between them. Germline V lookup: CDR1 GTSNPN, CDR2 SVGIG (reference sequence). CDR3 in amino acids: CAWVLRGSNYGYTF. DNA for the CDR3: TGTGCCTGGGTACTCAGGGGTTCTAACTATGGCTACACCTTC.

The J gene is TRBJ2-7, the V gene TRBV12-3 or TRBV12-4; D call uncertain. The CDR3 covers 13 residues. The V end was cut by 7 bases, the J end by 4 bases, with 14 bases between. CDR3 nucleotides: TGTGCCAGCACTACCCTAGGCCGGTACGAGCAGTACTTC. This codes for CASTTLGRYEQYF.

About this clone itself: At one boundary the junction diverges from the germline segment, which might be a read error. This chain connects TRBV10-3 to TRBJ1-4; D unresolved. This CDR3 region has 9 residues. Germline V CDR1 and CDR2: ENHRY, SYGVKD. CDR3 nucleotide sequence: TGTGCCATTCGAGAAAAACCGTTTTTT. Protein sequence: CAIREKPFF.

This clone was seen only once. The chain recombines TRBV5-1 with TRBJ2-7; 10 positions match TRBD2. The trim removed 4 bases at V and 7 bases at J, leaving 11 bases unmatched. Germline CDR1 and CDR2: SGHRS and YFSETQ. The CDR3 is 15 residues long. The CDR3 reads CASSRGLAGEEEQYF. As DNA, the CDR3 is TGCGCCAGCAGCCGGGGGCTAGCGGGAGAGGAAGAGCAGTACTTC.

J is TRBJ2-3 and V is TRBV7-3; D not resolved. This CDR3 has 14 amino acids. V lost 1 base, J lost 2 bases, and 7 bases lay in between. The germline V gene has CDR1 SGHTA and CDR2 FQGTGA. The CDR3 region has the DNA TGTGCCAGCAGCTTAAACGCCAACACAGATACGCAGTATTTT. It translates to CASSLNANTDTQYF.

This clone was seen just once. The gene calls are TRBV28 and TRBJ2-5; a possible D gene is TRBD2 (5 bases). Germline values: CDR1 MDHEN, CDR2 SYDVKM. The germline V and J ends were trimmed by 3 bases and 4 bases, with 12 bases remaining between them. The CDR3 contains 14 residues. CDR3 loop: CASSFGVSRETQYF. The CDR3 DNA reads TGTGCCAGCAGTTTCGGGGTTAGCCGAGAGACCCAGTACTTC.

This chain uses TRBV28 with TRBJ1-4; no reliable D call. Germline CDR1 reads MDHEN; CDR2 reads SYDVKM. The CDR3 sequence is 15 residues long. Trimming took 6 bases from V and 0 from J, leaving 11 bases between them. This CDR3 is CASRGRSSTNEKLFF. In nucleotides, the CDR3 is TGTGCCAGCAGAGGCCGCTCTTCAACTAATGAAAAACTGTTTTTT.

The V gene is TRBV14, the J gene TRBJ2-1, with 11 nucleotides matching TRBD2. The V gene end was trimmed by 3 bases and the J gene end by 10 bases; junction bases not matched to a gene: 17. This CDR3 is 18 amino acids long. Germline assignment: CDR1 SGHDN and CDR2 FVKESK. CDR3 DNA sequence: TGTGCCAGCAGCCATAGGACTAGCGGGTACTCGTTTCAGGGGGAGCAGTTCTTC. This translates into CASSHRTSGYSFQGEQFF.

The CDR3 spells CASSLTSGRAPYPYEQYF. The CDR3 DNA reads TGTGCCAGCAGCTTGACTAGCGGGAGGGCCCCCTATCCCTACGAGCAGTACTTC. This chain links TRBV7-2 with TRBJ2-7; 14 bases are a match to TRBD2. CDR1 is SGHTA, CDR2 FQGNSA, per germline. The V segment lost 3 bases and the J segment 2 bases; nucleotides outside the gene matches: 9. This CDR3 spans 18 amino acids.

This chain joins TRBV2 and TRBJ1-6; no firm D call. This CDR3 is 16 amino acids long. CDR1 and CDR2 (germline): SNHLY, FYNNEI. V was shortened by 7 bases and J by 1 base, with 14 bases between the two germline ends. Here the CDR3 reads CASNRREGSYNSPLHF. CDR3 DNA: TGTGCCAGCAATCGAAGAGAAGGGTCCTATAATTCACCCCTCCACTTT.

Comment on this clone: The sample has other DNA sequences that encode this CDR3 too. The gene calls are TRBV2 and TRBJ1-3, with a weak D call TRBD1 (5 bases). The CDR3 extends over 14 amino acids. Trimming took 6 bases from V and 0 from J, leaving 9 bases between them. Germline-derived CDR1 and CDR2 are SNHLY and FYNNEI. CDR3 loop: CASRGDHSGNTIYF. The CDR3 DNA is TGTGCCAGCAGGGGGGACCACTCTGGAAACACCATATATTTT. The full variable domain, rest sourced from reference TRBV2 and TRBJ1-3, is EPEVTQTPSHQVTQMGQEVILRCVPISNHLYFYWYRQILGQKVEFLVSFYNNEISEKSEIFDDQFSVERPDGSNFTLKIRSTKLEDSAMYFCASRGDHSGNTIYFGEGSWLTVV.

Details on this clone: Other DNA sequences in the sample encode the same CDR3. In DNA form, the CDR3 reads TGTGCCAGCGGACTTCTGAATGAGCAGTTCTTC. Its translation: CASGLLNEQFF. This rearrangement joins TRBV6-5 to TRBJ2-1, with D perhaps TRBD2 (5 bases). There are 11 residues in the CDR3. The V gene lost 8 bases and the J gene lost 7 bases, with 9 bases spanning the gap. In germline, CDR1 is MNHEY, CDR2 SVGAGI.